The subject of this entry is one T cell receptor beta chain. Its antigen is not identified. Relative to the germline gene, one junction end is altered; a read error may explain this. The CDR3 spans 14 residues. This entry belongs to a study of T cell repertoires in cytomegalovirus infection. Study-wide results and caveats: Within the response measured ex vivo, HLA-C-restricted CMV-specific TCR beta clonotypes were dominant.

TCRdb reprocessed the reads with MiXCR, giving one entry per CDR3 protein. The sample has over 100,000 distinct CDR3 sequences; over 9.5% are singletons. The clonotype was recovered from a human donor in good health (CMV status not recorded). Some clones in this sample may be carry-over from other donors' samples. The chain carries TRBV5-3 and TRBJ2-1; TRBD2 might be the D (5 bases). TRBV5-3 is recorded as an ORF, its role being uncertain. Sequenced: PBMCs, sequenced either directly or after in vitro stimulation (not recorded which). Here the CDR3 reads CASSLAGLMNEQFF. CDR3 nucleotides: TGTGCCAGCAGCTTGGCTGGACTCATGAATGAGCAGTTCTTC.